This record concerns one T cell receptor (beta chain) sequence. Its antigen is unknown. The naive CD8 subset, CD45RO-negative cells positively selected for CCR7, excluded terminally differentiated effector memory CD45RA+ cells. The sample originates from a study of shared clonotypes between healthy human individuals. Study-wide results and caveats: Among several donors, roughly 5.4% of naive CD4 clonotypes were found in common.

Measured with immunoSEQ multiplex PCR; TCRdb has only the in-frame clones, and not every one. The sample yields hundreds of thousands of clones, 95% to 96% seen once. With 2 bases clipped from V and 7 bases from J, the junction kept 9 bases outside the gene matches. Germline-derived CDR1 and CDR2 are SGHVS and FQNEAQ. CDR3 length equals 17 residues. This TCR was recovered from a woman in her 30s in good health. The chain uses TRBV7-8 and TRBJ2-2; 11 nucleotides agree with TRBD2. Sequenced sample: naive CD8+ T cells sorted from blood. The DNA of the CDR3 is TGTGCCAGCAGCTTAACTCCTACTAGCGGGAGTAACGGGGAGCTGTTTTTT. Its protein is CASSLTPTSGSNGELFF.